Listed below are T cell receptor beta chains from one sample, sequenced in a study of memory CD4+ T cells and cytomegalovirus serostatus. Profiled with immunoSEQ multiplex PCR; TCRdb holds only in-frame clones, not every one. The top ten clones hold roughly 1% of a sample with approximately 60,000 clones, about 81% of them seen once. The sample consisted of memory CD4+ T cells from blood. Receptors originate from an adult in good health and CMV-seronegative. Each CDR3 is given with its conserved first and last residue. The order of the fields is J gene, D gene, clone size, V gene, CDR3 DNA, CDR3 protein. The D gene is left open where the match is weak. Only part of the rows carry a size: once, few, many, or a class if the clone is expanded.

J gene: TRBJ2-1
D gene: .
clone size: few
V gene: TRBV6-4
CDR3 DNA: TGTGCCAGCAGTCCTGAGCGGTGGTCCAACAATGAGCAGTTCTTC
CDR3 protein: CASSPERWSNNEQFF

J gene: TRBJ2-1
D gene: .
clone size: .
V gene: TRBV18
CDR3 DNA: TGTGCCAGCTCACCCGGACACACGAACTACAATGAGCAGTTCTTC
CDR3 protein: CASSPGHTNYNEQFF

J gene: TRBJ2-5
D gene: .
clone size: .
V gene: TRBV11-3
CDR3 DNA: TGTGCCAGCAGCTTAGAGGGAGGGACCCAGTACTTC
CDR3 protein: CASSLEGGTQYF

J gene: TRBJ2-7
D gene: TRBD2
clone size: .
V gene: TRBV10-2
CDR3 DNA: TGCGCCAGCAGTGAGTCTGGACTAGCGGGAGGACGAGGCGAGCAGTACTTC
CDR3 protein: CASSESGLAGGRGEQYF

J gene: TRBJ2-1
D gene: TRBD2
clone size: .
V gene: TRBV7-3
CDR3 DNA: TGTGCCAGCAGCTTAGAACTAGCGGGGGACCATGAGCAGTTCTTC
CDR3 protein: CASSLELAGDHEQFF

J gene: TRBJ2-3
D gene: TRBD2
clone size: .
V gene: TRBV7-2
CDR3 DNA: TGTGCCAGCAGCTCCCAAGCGGGAGCGGCTACAGATACGCAGTATTTT
CDR3 protein: CASSSQAGAATDTQYF

J gene: TRBJ1-5
D gene: .
clone size: .
V gene: TRBV4-1
CDR3 DNA: TGCGCCAGCAGCCAAGTCTCGGGACTAAGCAATCAGCCCCAGCATTTT
CDR3 protein: CASSQVSGLSNQPQHF

J gene: TRBJ1-1
D gene: .
clone size: .
V gene: TRBV7-2
CDR3 DNA: TGTGCCAGCAGCAGCCCAGAGGGGAAGAACACTGAAGCTTTCTTT
CDR3 protein: CASSSPEGKNTEAFF

J gene: TRBJ1-6
D gene: .
clone size: .
V gene: TRBV11-2
CDR3 DNA: TGTGCCAGCAGCCCCGGGACTCAGAATTCACCCCTCCACTTT
CDR3 protein: CASSPGTQNSPLHF

J gene: TRBJ2-2
D gene: .
clone size: .
V gene: TRBV2
CDR3 DNA: TGTGCCAGCAGAGAACAGGGCTTTACCGGGGAGCTGTTTTTT
CDR3 protein: CASREQGFTGELFF

J gene: TRBJ2-5
D gene: .
clone size: .
V gene: TRBV5-5
CDR3 DNA: TGTGCCAGCAGTCAGGGGCAAGAGACCCAGTACTTC
CDR3 protein: CASSQGQETQYF

J gene: TRBJ1-2
D gene: TRBD1
clone size: .
V gene: TRBV2
CDR3 DNA: TGTGCCACCAGGGGGCAGGGGATCGATGGCTACACCTTC
CDR3 protein: CATRGQGIDGYTF

J gene: TRBJ2-6
D gene: TRBD2
clone size: .
V gene: TRBV10-2
CDR3 DNA: TGCGCCAGCAGTGGGGCGGGACTAGCGGATTCTGGGGCCAACGTCCTGACTTTC
CDR3 protein: CASSGAGLADSGANVLTF

J gene: TRBJ2-7
D gene: TRBD1
clone size: .
V gene: TRBV6-1
CDR3 DNA: TGTGCCAGCAGTGACCCCGGGACAGGGGGTTCTCTGTGGTACTTC
CDR3 protein: CASSDPGTGGSLWYF

J gene: TRBJ2-1
D gene: .
clone size: .
V gene: TRBV5-1
CDR3 DNA: TGCGCCAGCAGCTTGCTCGCGGAGCCCTACAATGAGCAGTTCTTC
CDR3 protein: CASSLLAEPYNEQFF

J gene: TRBJ1-5
D gene: .
clone size: .
V gene: TRBV6-6
CDR3 DNA: TGTGCCAGCTCCAAGTTATGGGATAGCAATCAGCCCCAGCATTTT
CDR3 protein: CASSKLWDSNQPQHF

J gene: TRBJ1-5
D gene: .
clone size: .
V gene: TRBV18
CDR3 DNA: TGTGCCAGCTCACCAGGGGGGGGTCAGCCCCAGCATTTT
CDR3 protein: CASSPGGGQPQHF

J gene: TRBJ2-7
D gene: .
clone size: .
V gene: TRBV18
CDR3 DNA: TGTGCCAGCTCGCGCCGGGACGGGATCTACGAGCAGTACTTC
CDR3 protein: CASSRRDGIYEQYF

J gene: TRBJ2-3
D gene: .
clone size: .
V gene: TRBV27
CDR3 DNA: TGTGCCAGCAGTTTAGGGCTAGGCACAGATACGCAGTATTTT
CDR3 protein: CASSLGLGTDTQYF

J gene: TRBJ2-3
D gene: .
clone size: few
V gene: TRBV7-3
CDR3 DNA: TGTGCCAGCAGCTTAGCCGGGGGAAGCACAGATACGCAGTATTTT
CDR3 protein: CASSLAGGSTDTQYF